This T cell receptor (beta chain) was captured by sequencing in a study of low-dose radiotherapy and immunotherapy resistance in tumors. Study overall: The fractionation for Cohort 1 was 0.5 Gy per fraction every 2 weeks, totaling 6.5 Gy. One day before radiation and immunotherapy, intravenous cyclophosphamide 200 mg/m2 was administered, with this repeated every two weeks. The schedule for Cohort 2 used 1 Gy per fraction every two weeks, which added up to 13 Gy over 26 weeks.

Time point indicated: before trial treatment. Ipilimumab, nivolumab, aspirin, low-dose cyclophosphamide and low-dose radiotherapy were administered to donors. Germline CDR1 MGHRA, CDR2 YSYEKL. The CDR3 spans 16 residues. The V gene end was trimmed by 0 bases and the J gene end by 2 bases; junction bases not matched to a gene: 5. Gene-specific TRAV and TRBV primers were used for first-strand cDNA, covering alpha and beta chains. With a constant-region primer and a V-primer adapter, TCRs were subjected to roughly 18 PCR cycles of amplification. TCRdb reprocessed the reads with MiXCR, giving one entry per CDR3 protein. The data contain over 65,000 distinct CDR3 sequences, 18% of them singletons. This clonotype was picked up many times.

This material consisted of PBMCs, taken before treatment. The chain couples TRBV4-1 to TRBJ2-3; TRBD2 matches 7 bases. This clonotype was obtained from a male donor with prostate cancer. The CDR3 region has the DNA TGCGCCAGCAGCCAAGATCGCGGGGGAAACACAGATACGCAGTATTTT. Translated: CASSQDRGGNTDTQYF.